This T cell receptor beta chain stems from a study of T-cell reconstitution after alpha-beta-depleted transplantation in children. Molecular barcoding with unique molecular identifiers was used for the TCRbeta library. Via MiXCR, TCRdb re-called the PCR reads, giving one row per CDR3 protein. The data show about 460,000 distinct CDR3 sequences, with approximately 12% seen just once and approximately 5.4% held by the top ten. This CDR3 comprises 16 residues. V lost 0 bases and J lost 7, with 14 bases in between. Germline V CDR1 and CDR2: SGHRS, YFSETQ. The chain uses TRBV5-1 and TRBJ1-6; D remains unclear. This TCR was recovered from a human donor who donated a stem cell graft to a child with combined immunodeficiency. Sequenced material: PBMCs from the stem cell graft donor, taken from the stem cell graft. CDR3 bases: TGCGCCAGCAGCTTGGAGACCCCACAAGGGAATTCACCCCTCCACTTT. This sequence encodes CASSLETPQGNSPLHF. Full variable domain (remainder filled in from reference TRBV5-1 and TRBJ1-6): KAGVTQTPRYLIKTRGQQVTLSCSPISGHRSVSWYQQTPGQGLQFLFEYFSETQRNKGNFPGRFSGRQFSNSRSEMNVSTLELGDSALYLCASSLETPQGNSPLHFGNGTRLTVT.